These 13 T cell receptor beta chains came from one sample sequenced in a study of T-cell reconstitution after alpha-beta-depleted transplantation in children. Unique molecular identifiers were used in preparing the TCRbeta library. Using its own MiXCR run on the PCR reads, TCRdb lists one record per CDR3 protein. The profile shows around 200,000 distinct CDR3 sequences, around 9.9% of them singletons. Sample: PBMCs, taken before TCRalphabeta/CD19-depleted stem cell transplant. These receptors were obtained from a child less than two years old with acute myeloid leukemia, due to receive a stem cell transplant.

As to this clonotype: It may be a read error: a sequence one base away is much more abundant. The conserved phenylalanine or tryptophan normally closing the CDR3 is absent here, so this likely arose from a read error. This chain uses TRBV20-1 with TRBJ2-3, with 13 bases fitting TRBD2. The length of the CDR3 is 15 residues. V lost 2 bases and J lost 4; bases outside the gene matches: 3. Germline V gives CDR1 DFQATT, CDR2 SNEGSKA (reference sequence). CDR3 protein: CSARTSGGAADTQYL. The CDR3 nucleotides read TGCAGTGCTAGAACTAGCGGGGGGGCCGCAGATACGCAGTATTTA.

This clonotype was counted at least ten times. This rearrangement joins TRBV11-2 to TRBJ2-4, with 10 bases matching TRBD2. V dropped 5 bases and J dropped 1; count of bases not matched to a gene: 14. Germline lookup yields CDR1 SGHAT and CDR2 FQNNGV. The CDR3 runs 19 residues. CDR3 loop: CASSPWGLAGVMAKNIQYF. CDR3 bases: TGTGCCAGCAGCCCGTGGGGGCTAGCGGGAGTTATGGCCAAAAACATTCAGTACTTC.

This clonotype was recorded many times. The rearrangement joins TRBV12-3 or TRBV12-4 to TRBJ2-1, with TRBD2 identical over 9 bases. Losses at the gene ends were 2 bases for V and 7 bases for J; bases not matched to a gene: 6. The CDR3 spans 15 residues. The CDR3 DNA follows: TGTGCCAGCAGTTTAAGACTAGCGGACAGTAATGAGCAGTTCTTC. Residues: CASSLRLADSNEQFF.

This clonotype was recorded many times. The rearrangement joins TRBV3-1 to TRBJ2-3; 11 nucleotides agree with TRBD2. V lost 2 bases and J lost 1; bases outside the gene matches: 5. From germline, CDR1 is LGHDT and CDR2 YNNKEL (reference sequence). The CDR3 loop spans 17 amino acids. CDR3 amino acids: CASSQSSGLAGTDTQYF. The CDR3 nucleotides read TGTGCCAGCAGCCAAAGCTCGGGACTAGCGGGCACAGATACGCAGTATTTT.

This clonotype was seen repeatedly, ten times or more. The CDR3 protein is CASSQRDRSNTEAFF. The CDR3 DNA is TGTGCCAGCAGCCAGCGGGACAGGTCGAACACTGAAGCTTTCTTT. V gene TRBV3-1 combines with J gene TRBJ1-1; 8 bases are shared with TRBD1. The CDR3 length is 15 residues. V lost 3 bases to trimming and J lost 1 base; unmatched junction nucleotides: 4. In germline, CDR1 is LGHDT, CDR2 YNNKEL (reference sequence).

A few counts support this clonotype. The chain links TRBV12-3 or TRBV12-4 to TRBJ1-3; D is unresolved. V shed 4 bases and J shed 1 base, with 8 bases lying between them. CDR3 length equals 14 residues. In DNA form, the CDR3 reads TGTGCCAGCAGTTCCTGGGGATCTGGAAACACCATATATTTT. Its translation is CASSSWGSGNTIYF.

This clonotype occurred many times. V gene TRBV20-1 combines with J gene TRBJ2-7; D is perhaps TRBD1 (6 bases). The CDR3 runs to 13 residues. Trimming took off 1 base at V and 0 bases at J, with 7 bases between the two ends. Germline-derived CDR1 and CDR2 are DFQATT and SNEGSKA (reference sequence). CDR3 in amino acids: CSARGGHSYEQYF. The CDR3 region has the DNA TGCAGTGCTAGAGGGGGACACTCCTACGAGCAGTACTTC.

Note on this clonotype: Possible read error: a much larger clone is one base away. This rearrangement joins TRBV13 to TRBJ1-1; 11 nucleotides match TRBD1. V lost 7 bases and J lost 2; bases outside the gene matches: 9. CDR1 is PRHDT and CDR2 is FYEKMQ in the germline V gene (reference sequence). This CDR3 is 16 amino acids long. CDR3 sequence: CASTPEGQGDNTEAFF. The CDR3 nucleotides read TGTGCCAGCACCCCAGAGGGACAGGGGGACAACACTGAAGCTTTCTTT.

There are many counts of this clonotype. The chain carries TRBV7-9 and TRBJ2-1; 9 nucleotides match TRBD2. Germline CDR1 SEHNR, CDR2 FQNEAQ (reference sequence). This CDR3 region has 15 residues. V gave up 4 bases and J gave up 5 bases; unmatched junction bases: 6. CDR3 nucleotides: TGTGCCAGCAGCTCACTAGCGGGCAGAGACAATGAGCAGTTCTTC. This translates into CASSSLAGRDNEQFF. Variable domain in full (rest from reference TRBV7-9 and TRBJ2-1): DTGVSQNPRHKITKRGQNVTFRCDPISEHNRLYWYRQTLGQGPEFLTYFQNEAQLEKSRLLSDRFSAERPKGSFSTLEIQRTEQGDSAMYLCASSSLAGRDNEQFFGPGTRLTVL.

The rearrangement uses TRBV13 and TRBJ2-1, with TRBD1 identical over 7 bases. This CDR3 has 15 amino acids. V gave up 5 bases and J gave up 7 bases; unmatched junction bases: 11. From germline, CDR1 is PRHDT and CDR2 FYEKMQ (reference sequence). CDR3 DNA sequence: TGTGCCAGCAGCCGAGTTGGGACAGCCAAAAATGAGCAGTTCTTC. Translating it yields CASSRVGTAKNEQFF.

This clonotype was picked up many times. The chain recombines TRBV15 with TRBJ2-1; D call uncertain. The CDR3 extends over 16 amino acids. Germline V gives CDR1 LNHNV, CDR2 YYDKDF (reference sequence). Trimming removed 5 bases at V and 7 bases at J, with 21 bases between. CDR3 sequence: CATSPNEALLRNEQFF. CDR3 DNA: TGTGCCACCAGCCCCAATGAGGCGTTGCTCAGGAATGAGCAGTTCTTC.

This clonotype was seen ten or more times. The J gene is TRBJ2-3, the V gene TRBV19; 8 bases are a match to TRBD2. The CDR3 has 17 amino acids. The germline CDR1 and CDR2 sequences are LNHDA and SQIVND (reference sequence). V dropped 7 bases and J dropped 2; count of bases not matched to a gene: 14. CDR3 sequence: CASKALGASGPTDTQYF. The DNA for the CDR3 is TGTGCCAGTAAGGCTTTGGGGGCTAGCGGGCCCACAGATACGCAGTATTTT.

The chain has TRBV5-1 and TRBJ1-4; D gene ambiguous. Trimming cost V 3 bases and J 5 bases, with 11 bases left between them. Germline loops: CDR1 SGHRS, CDR2 YFSETQ. There are 14 residues in the CDR3. CDR3 amino acids: CASSSRGQNEKLFF. CDR3 DNA sequence: TGCGCCAGCAGCTCCAGAGGGCAGAATGAAAAACTGTTTTTT.